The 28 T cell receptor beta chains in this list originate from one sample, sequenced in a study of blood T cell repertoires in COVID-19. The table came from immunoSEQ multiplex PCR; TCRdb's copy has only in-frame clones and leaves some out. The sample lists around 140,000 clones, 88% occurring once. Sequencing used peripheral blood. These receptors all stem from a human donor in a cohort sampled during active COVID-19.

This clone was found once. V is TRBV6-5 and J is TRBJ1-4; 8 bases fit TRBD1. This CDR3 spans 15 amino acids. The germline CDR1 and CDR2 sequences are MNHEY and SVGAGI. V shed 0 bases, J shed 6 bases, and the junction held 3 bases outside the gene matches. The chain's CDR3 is CASSYSSGGHEKLFF. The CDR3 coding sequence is TGTGCCAGCAGTTACTCTTCAGGGGGCCATGAAAAACTGTTTTTT.

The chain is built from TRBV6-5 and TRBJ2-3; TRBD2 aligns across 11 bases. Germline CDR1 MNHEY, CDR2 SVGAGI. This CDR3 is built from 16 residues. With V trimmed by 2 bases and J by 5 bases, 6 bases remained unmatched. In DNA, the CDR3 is TGTGCCAGCAGTTACCTTAGCGGGGGGGCGAGAGATACGCAGTATTTT. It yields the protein CASSYLSGGARDTQYF.

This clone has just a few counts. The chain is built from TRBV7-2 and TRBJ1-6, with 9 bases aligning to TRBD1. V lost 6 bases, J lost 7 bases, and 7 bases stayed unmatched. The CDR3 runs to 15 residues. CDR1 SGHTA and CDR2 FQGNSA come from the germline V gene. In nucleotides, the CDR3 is TGTGCCAGCAGTCCCGGGACAGGGATGAATTCACCCCTCCACTTT. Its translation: CASSPGTGMNSPLHF.

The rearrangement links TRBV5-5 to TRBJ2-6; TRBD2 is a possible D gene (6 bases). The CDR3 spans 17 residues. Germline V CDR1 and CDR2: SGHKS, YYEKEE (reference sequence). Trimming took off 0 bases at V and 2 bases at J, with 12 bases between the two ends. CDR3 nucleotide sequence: TGTGCCAGCAGCTTGGGCCCGCGGGGCGCTGGGGCCAACGTCCTGACTTTC. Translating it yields CASSLGPRGAGANVLTF.

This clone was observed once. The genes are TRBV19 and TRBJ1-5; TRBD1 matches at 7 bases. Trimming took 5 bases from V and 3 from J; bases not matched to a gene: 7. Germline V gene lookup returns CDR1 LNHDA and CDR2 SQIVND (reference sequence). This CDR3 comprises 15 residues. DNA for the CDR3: TGTGCCAGTAGTCTCCTCAGGGGGTACAATCAGCCCCAGCATTTT. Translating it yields CASSLLRGYNQPQHF.

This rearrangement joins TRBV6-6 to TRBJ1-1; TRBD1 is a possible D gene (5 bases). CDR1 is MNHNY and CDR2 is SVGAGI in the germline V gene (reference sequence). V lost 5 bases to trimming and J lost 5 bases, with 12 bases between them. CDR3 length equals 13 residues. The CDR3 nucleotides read TGTGCCAGCAGTACGAAGGGGTGGACTGAAGCTTTCTTT. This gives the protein CASSTKGWTEAFF.

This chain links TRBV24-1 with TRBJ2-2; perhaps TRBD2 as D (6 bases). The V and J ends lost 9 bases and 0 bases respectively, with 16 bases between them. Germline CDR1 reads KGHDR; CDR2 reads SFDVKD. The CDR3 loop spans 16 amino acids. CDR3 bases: TGTGCCACCTCGGCGGGGATATACTCGAACACCGGGGAGCTGTTTTTT. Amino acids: CATSAGIYSNTGELFF.

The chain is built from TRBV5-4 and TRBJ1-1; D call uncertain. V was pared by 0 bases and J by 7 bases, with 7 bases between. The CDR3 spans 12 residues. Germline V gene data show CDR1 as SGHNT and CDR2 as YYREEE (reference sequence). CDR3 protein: CASSLEYSEAFF. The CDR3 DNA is TGTGCCAGCAGCTTGGAATACAGTGAAGCTTTCTTT.

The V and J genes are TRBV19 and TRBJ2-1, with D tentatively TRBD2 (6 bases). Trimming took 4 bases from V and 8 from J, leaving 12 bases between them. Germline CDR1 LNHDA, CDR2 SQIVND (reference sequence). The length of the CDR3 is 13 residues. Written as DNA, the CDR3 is TGTGCCAGTAGTAGGCAGGAGGGATATGAGCAGTTCTTC. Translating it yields CASSRQEGYEQFF.

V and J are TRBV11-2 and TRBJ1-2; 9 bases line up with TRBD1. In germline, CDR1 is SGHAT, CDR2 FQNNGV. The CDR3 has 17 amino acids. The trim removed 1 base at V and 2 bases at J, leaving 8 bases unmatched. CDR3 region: CASSLVGDRDGNYGYTF. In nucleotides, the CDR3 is TGTGCCAGCAGCTTAGTGGGGGACAGGGATGGCAACTATGGCTACACCTTC. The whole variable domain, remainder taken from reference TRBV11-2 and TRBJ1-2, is EAGVAQSPRYKIIEKRQSVAFWCNPISGHATLYWYQQILGQGPKLLIQFQNNGVVDDSQLPKDRFSAERLKGVDSTLKIQPAKLEDSAVYLCASSLVGDRDGNYGYTFGSGTRLTVV.

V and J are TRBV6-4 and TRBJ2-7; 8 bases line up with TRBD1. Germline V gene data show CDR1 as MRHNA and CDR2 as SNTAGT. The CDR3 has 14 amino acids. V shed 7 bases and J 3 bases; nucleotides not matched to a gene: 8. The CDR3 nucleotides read TGTGCCAGCACGGGACAGGACATTGACTACGAGCAGTACTTC. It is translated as CASTGQDIDYEQYF.

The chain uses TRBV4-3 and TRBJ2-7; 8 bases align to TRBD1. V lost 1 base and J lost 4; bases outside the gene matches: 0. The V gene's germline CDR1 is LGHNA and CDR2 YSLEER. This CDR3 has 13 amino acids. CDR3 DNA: TGCGCCAGCAGCCAAGGGACAGGGTACGAGCAGTACTTC. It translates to CASSQGTGYEQYF.

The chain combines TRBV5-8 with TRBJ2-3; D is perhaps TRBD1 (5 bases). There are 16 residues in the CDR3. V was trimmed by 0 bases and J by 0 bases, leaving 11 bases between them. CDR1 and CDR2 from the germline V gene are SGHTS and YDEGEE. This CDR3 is CASSLGARGSTDTQYF. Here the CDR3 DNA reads TGTGCCAGCAGCTTGGGGGCTAGGGGAAGCACAGATACGCAGTATTTT.

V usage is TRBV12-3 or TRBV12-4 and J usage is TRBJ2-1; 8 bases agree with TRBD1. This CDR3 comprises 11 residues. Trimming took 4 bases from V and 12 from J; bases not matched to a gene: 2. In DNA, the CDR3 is TGTGCCAGCAGTTCGACAGGGGCGCAGTTCTTC. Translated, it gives CASSSTGAQFF.

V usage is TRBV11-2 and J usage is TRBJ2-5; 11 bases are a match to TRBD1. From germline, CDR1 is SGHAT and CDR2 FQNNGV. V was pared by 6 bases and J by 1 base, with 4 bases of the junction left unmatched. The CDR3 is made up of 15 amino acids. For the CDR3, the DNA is TGTGCCAGCAGATCGGGGACAGGGGGCCAAGAGACCCAGTACTTC. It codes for CASRSGTGGQETQYF.

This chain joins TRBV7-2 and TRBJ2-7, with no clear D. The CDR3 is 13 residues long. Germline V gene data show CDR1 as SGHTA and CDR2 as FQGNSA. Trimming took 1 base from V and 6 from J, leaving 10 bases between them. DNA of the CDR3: TGTGCCAGCAGCTTAGAGGTGCTAGGCGAGCAGTACTTC. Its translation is CASSLEVLGEQYF.

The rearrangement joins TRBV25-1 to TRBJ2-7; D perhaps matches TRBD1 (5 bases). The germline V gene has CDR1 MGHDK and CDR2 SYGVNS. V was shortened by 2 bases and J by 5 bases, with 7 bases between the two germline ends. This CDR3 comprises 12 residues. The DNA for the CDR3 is TGTGCCAGCAGTGAAGCGGACAACGAGCAGTACTTC. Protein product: CASSEADNEQYF.

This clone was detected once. CDR3 nucleotides: TGTGCCAGCAGTCTGACCCAACAGAATGAAAAACTGTTTTTT. This encodes CASSLTQQNEKLFF. The V gene is TRBV27, the J gene TRBJ1-4; D gene uncertain. The CDR3 is 14 residues long. Germline V gives CDR1 MNHEY, CDR2 SMNVEV (reference sequence). V was trimmed by 5 bases and J by 5 bases, leaving 12 bases between them.

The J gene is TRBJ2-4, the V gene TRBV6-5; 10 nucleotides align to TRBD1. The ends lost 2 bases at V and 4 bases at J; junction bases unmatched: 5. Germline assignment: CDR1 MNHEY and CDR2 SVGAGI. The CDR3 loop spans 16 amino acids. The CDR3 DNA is TGTGCCAGCAGTTACAGCGGGACAGGGGCAAAAAACATTCAGTACTTC. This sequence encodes CASSYSGTGAKNIQYF.

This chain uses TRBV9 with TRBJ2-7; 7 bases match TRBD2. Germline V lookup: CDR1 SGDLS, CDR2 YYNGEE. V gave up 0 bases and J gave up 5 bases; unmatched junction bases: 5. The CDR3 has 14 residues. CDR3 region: CASSVAGAGDEQYF. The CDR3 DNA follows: TGTGCCAGCAGCGTAGCTGGGGCGGGGGACGAGCAGTACTTC.

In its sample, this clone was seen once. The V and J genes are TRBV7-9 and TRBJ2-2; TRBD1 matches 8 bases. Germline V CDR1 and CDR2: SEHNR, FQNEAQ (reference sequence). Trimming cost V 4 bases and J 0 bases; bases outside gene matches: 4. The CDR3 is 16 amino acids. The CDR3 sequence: CASSSRGQANTGELFF. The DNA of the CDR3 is TGTGCCAGCAGCTCCCGGGGACAGGCGAACACCGGGGAGCTGTTTTTT.

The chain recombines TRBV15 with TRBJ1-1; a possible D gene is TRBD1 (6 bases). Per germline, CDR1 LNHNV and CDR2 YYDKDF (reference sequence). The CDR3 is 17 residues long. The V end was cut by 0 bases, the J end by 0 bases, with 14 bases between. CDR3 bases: TGTGCCACCAGCAGAGATCTCTGGGACAACTTGAACACTGAAGCTTTCTTT. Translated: CATSRDLWDNLNTEAFF.

The CDR3 DNA sequence: TGTGCCAGCAGCCCTCAGACCAGCGCCGGGGCCAACGTCCTGACTTTC. Its protein is CASSPQTSAGANVLTF. The chain links TRBV7-2 to TRBJ2-6; D unclear. The CDR3 contains 16 residues. V was clipped by 5 bases and J by 4 bases, with 15 bases between them. Per germline, CDR1 SGHTA and CDR2 FQGNSA.

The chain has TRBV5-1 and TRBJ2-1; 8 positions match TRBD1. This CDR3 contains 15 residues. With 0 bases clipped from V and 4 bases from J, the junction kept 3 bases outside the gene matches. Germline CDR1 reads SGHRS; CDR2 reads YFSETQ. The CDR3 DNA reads TGCGCCAGCAGCTTGGGACAGGGGAAGTACAATGAGCAGTTCTTC. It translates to CASSLGQGKYNEQFF.

CDR3: CASSGSQTGAFYEQYF. CDR3 DNA: TGTGCCAGCAGCGGATCCCAGACAGGGGCCTTCTACGAGCAGTACTTC. J is TRBJ2-7 and V is TRBV7-2; 8 bases are shared with TRBD1. This CDR3 is 16 amino acids long. V lost 5 bases to trimming and J lost 3 bases; unmatched junction nucleotides: 12. CDR1 is SGHTA and CDR2 is FQGNSA in the germline V gene.

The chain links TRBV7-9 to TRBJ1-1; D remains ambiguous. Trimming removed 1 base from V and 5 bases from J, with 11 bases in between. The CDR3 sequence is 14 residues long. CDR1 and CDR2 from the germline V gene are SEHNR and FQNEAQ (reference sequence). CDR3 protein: CASSLGFVVTEAFF. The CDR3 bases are TGTGCCAGCAGCTTAGGTTTCGTTGTGACTGAAGCTTTCTTT.

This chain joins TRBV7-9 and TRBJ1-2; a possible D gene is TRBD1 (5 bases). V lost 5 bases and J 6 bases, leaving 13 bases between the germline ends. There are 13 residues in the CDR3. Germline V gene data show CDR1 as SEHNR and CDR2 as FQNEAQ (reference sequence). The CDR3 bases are TGTGCCAGCAGCCGGGCGGGAGGGGATGGCTACACCTTC. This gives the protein CASSRAGGDGYTF.

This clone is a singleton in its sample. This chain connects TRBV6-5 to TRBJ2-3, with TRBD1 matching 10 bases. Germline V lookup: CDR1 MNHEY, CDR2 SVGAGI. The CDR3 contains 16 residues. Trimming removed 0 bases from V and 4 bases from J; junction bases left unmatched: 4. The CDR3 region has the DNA TGTGCCAGCAGTTACTCCGGGACAGGGGTACCAGATACGCAGTATTTT. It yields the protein CASSYSGTGVPDTQYF.